This T cell receptor (beta chain) appears in the sequencing data of a study of cytomegalovirus exposure and HLA in healthy donors. The study, taken as a whole, reports: V- and J-gene trimming in TCR beta was tied to a missense DCLRE1C variant by an analysis performed later. Later, TCR association rates were found to vary by HLA locus, highest for DRB1 and lowest for HLA-C. The later analysis indicated that the majority of CMV-associated TCR beta chains appeared HLA-restricted. Follow-up analysis seemed to connect common viral pathogens with several of the most significant clusters identified.

In the PCR, 60 Vbeta and 13 Jbeta primers were used. Profiling relied on immunoSEQ multiplex PCR, and the TCRdb table lists in-frame clones only, not all of them. This table has over 150,000 clones, roughly 89% appearing once. A single count supports this clone. Its antigen remains unidentified. The TCR comes from a woman aged 25 to 45 in good health and CMV-seronegative. The specimen was PBMCs.

This CDR3 reads CASSPRLLAGAEDTQYF. For the CDR3, the DNA is TGTGCCAGCAGCCCAAGGCTATTGGCGGGGGCGGAGGATACGCAGTATTTT. The J gene is TRBJ2-3, the V gene TRBV7-2; D is possibly TRBD2 (7 bases). The germline gives CDR1 SGHTA, CDR2 FQGNSA. The CDR3 contains 17 residues. V was clipped by 5 bases and J by 6 bases, with 24 bases between them.